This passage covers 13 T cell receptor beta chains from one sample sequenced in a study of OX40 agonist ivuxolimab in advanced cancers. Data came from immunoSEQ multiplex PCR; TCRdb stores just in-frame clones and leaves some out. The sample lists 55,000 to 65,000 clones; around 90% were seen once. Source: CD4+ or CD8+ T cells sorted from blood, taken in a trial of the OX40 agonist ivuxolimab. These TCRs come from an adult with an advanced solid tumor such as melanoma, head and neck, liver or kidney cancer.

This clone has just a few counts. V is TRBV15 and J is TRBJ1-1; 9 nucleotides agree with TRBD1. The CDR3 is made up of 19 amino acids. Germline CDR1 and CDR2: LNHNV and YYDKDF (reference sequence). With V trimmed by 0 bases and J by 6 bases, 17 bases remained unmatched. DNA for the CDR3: TGTGCCACCAGCAGAGATTTGGGTTTCCGGGACAGGGAGACCCCTGAAGCTTTCTTT. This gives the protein CATSRDLGFRDRETPEAFF.

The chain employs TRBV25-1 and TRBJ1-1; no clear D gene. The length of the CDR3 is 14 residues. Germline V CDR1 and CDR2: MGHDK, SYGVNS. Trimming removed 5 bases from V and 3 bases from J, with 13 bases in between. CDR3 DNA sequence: TGTGCCAGCAGTCCCCTTGAAGGGTACACTGAAGCTTTCTTT. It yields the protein CASSPLEGYTEAFF.

The DNA for the CDR3 is TGCGCCAGCACCCTGGCGCCAGGCGGGAACACTGAAGCTTTCTTT. Its protein product is CASTLAPGGNTEAFF. The chain combines TRBV5-1 with TRBJ1-1; D gene unclear. Germline V gene sequence: CDR1 SGHRS, CDR2 YFSETQ. This CDR3 spans 15 amino acids. The V end was cut by 6 bases, the J end by 1 base, with 16 bases between.

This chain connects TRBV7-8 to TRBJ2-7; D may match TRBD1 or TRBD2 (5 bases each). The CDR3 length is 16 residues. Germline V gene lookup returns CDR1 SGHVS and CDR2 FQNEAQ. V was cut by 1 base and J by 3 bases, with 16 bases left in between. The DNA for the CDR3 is TGTGCCAGCAGCTTAGAAGGGACCGGCCTGGGCTACGAGCAGTACTTC. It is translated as CASSLEGTGLGYEQYF.

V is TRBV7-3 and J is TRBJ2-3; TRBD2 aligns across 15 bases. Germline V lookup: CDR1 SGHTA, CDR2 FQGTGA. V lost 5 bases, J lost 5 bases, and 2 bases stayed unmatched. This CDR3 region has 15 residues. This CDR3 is CASSTGLAGGDTQYF. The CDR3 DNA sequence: TGTGCCAGCAGCACGGGACTAGCGGGAGGAGATACGCAGTATTTT.

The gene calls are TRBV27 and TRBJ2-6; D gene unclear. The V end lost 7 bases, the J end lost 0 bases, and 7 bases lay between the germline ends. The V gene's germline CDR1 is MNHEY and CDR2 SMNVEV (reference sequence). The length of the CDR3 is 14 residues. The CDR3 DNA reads TGTGCCAGCACCATCAACTCTGGGGCCAACGTCCTGACTTTC. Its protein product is CASTINSGANVLTF.

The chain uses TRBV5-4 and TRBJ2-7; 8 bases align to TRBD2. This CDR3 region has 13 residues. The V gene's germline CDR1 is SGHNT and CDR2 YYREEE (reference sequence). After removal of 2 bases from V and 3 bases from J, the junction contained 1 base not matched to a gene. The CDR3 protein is CASSFGGDYEQYF. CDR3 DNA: TGTGCCAGCAGCTTCGGGGGGGACTACGAGCAGTACTTC. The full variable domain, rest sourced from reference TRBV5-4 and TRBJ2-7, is ETGVTQSPTHLIKTRGQQVTLRCSSQSGHNTVSWYQQALGQGPQFIFQYYREEENGRGNFPPRFSGLQFPNYSSELNVNALELDDSALYLCASSFGGDYEQYFGPGTRLTVT.

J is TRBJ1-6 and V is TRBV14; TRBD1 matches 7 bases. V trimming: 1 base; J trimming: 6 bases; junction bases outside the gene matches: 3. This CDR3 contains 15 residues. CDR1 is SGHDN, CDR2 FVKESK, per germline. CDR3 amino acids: CASSQVAGGNSPLHF. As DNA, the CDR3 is TGTGCCAGCAGCCAAGTGGCAGGGGGTAATTCACCCCTCCACTTT.

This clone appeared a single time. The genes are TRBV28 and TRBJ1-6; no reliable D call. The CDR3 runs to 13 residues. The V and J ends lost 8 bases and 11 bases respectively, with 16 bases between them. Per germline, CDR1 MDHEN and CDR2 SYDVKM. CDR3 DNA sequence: TGTGCCAGCCATCCCCGGGGATACGCACCCCTCCACTTT. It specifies CASHPRGYAPLHF.

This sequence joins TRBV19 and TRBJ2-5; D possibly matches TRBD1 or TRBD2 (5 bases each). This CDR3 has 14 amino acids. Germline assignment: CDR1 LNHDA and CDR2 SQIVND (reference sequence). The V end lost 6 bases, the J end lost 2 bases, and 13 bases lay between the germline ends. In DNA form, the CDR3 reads TGTGCCAGTAGCTCACTGTGGGGGCAAGAGACCCAGTACTTC. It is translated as CASSSLWGQETQYF.

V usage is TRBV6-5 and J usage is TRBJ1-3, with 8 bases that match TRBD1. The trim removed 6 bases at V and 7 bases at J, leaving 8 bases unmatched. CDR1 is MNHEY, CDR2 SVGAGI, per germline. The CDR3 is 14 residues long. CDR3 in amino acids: CASRRSGGVNTIYF. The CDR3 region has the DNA TGTGCCAGCAGACGTTCAGGGGGCGTGAACACCATATATTTT.

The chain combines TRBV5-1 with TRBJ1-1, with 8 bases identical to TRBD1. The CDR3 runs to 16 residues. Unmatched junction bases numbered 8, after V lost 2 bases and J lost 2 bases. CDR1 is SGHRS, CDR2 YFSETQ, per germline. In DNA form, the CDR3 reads TGCGCCAGCAGCTTCGACAGGGGTGGAGGTAACACTGAAGCTTTCTTT. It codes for CASSFDRGGGNTEAFF. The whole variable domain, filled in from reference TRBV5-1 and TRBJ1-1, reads KAGVTQTPRYLIKTRGQQVTLSCSPISGHRSVSWYQQTPGQGLQFLFEYFSETQRNKGNFPGRFSGRQFSNSRSEMNVSTLELGDSALYLCASSFDRGGGNTEAFFGQGTRLTVV.

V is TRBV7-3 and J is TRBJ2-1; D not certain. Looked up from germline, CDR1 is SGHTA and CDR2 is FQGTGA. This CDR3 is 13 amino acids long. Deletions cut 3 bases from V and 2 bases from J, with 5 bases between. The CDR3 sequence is CASSFDTYNEQFF. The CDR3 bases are TGTGCCAGCAGCTTCGACACCTACAATGAGCAGTTCTTC.